The 2 T cell receptor beta chains below all came from one sample that was sequenced in a study of T cell responses to AZD1222 COVID-19 vaccine (dated by TCRdb to the early 2020s). Library preparation employed the immunoSEQ multiplex PCR assay. In its TCRdb copy, this immuneACCESS table keeps in-frame sequences only and misses some clones. Where compared with another copy, unresolved V genes explain less than half of these, and the others have no known cause. This sample comprises about 140,000 clones, roughly 90% of them detected only once. Approximately 1.7% of the sample lies in the top ten. The time point label on this specimen signifies: baseline before first vaccination. Sample: peripheral blood, taken on day 0 of AZD1222 vaccination. The receptors were sampled from an adult in good health.

The chain is built from TRBV6-5 and TRBJ1-2; D unresolved. The V and J ends lost 6 bases and 7 bases respectively, with 18 bases between them. Germline V gene data show CDR1 as MNHEY and CDR2 as SVGAGI. The CDR3 length is 14 residues. The CDR3 loop is CASSAGGVPVGYTF. In DNA, the CDR3 is TGTGCCAGCAGCGCTGGAGGTGTGCCGGTTGGCTACACCTTC.

V gene TRBV30 combines with J gene TRBJ2-5; D is perhaps TRBD1 (5 bases). CDR1 GTSNPN and CDR2 SVGIG come from the germline V gene (reference sequence). The CDR3 is made up of 13 amino acids. Between the trimmed V and J ends, which lost 4 bases and 8 bases, there was a span of 17 bases. CDR3: CAWNYQGSETQYF. CDR3 coding DNA: TGTGCCTGGAACTACCAGGGTTCAGAAACCCAGTACTTC.